This T cell receptor beta chain came from a study of cytomegalovirus exposure and HLA in healthy donors. The PCR ran on 60 Vbeta and 13 Jbeta primers. Assay: immunoSEQ multiplex PCR; the TCRdb copy retains only in-frame clones and omits some. The table has 130,000 to 150,000 clones, 73% seen once; the top ten hold around 14%. This CDR3 is built from 13 residues. V gave up 7 bases and J gave up 5 bases, with 12 bases separating them. Germline CDR1 LNHDA, CDR2 SQIVND (reference sequence). The sequence was obtained from a human donor in good health. The chain employs TRBV19 and TRBJ1-5; a weak D match, TRBD1 (6 bases). Material: PBMCs. The chain's CDR3 is CASTGEGDQPQHF. The CDR3 DNA reads TGTGCCAGTACAGGGGAGGGAGATCAGCCCCAGCATTTT.